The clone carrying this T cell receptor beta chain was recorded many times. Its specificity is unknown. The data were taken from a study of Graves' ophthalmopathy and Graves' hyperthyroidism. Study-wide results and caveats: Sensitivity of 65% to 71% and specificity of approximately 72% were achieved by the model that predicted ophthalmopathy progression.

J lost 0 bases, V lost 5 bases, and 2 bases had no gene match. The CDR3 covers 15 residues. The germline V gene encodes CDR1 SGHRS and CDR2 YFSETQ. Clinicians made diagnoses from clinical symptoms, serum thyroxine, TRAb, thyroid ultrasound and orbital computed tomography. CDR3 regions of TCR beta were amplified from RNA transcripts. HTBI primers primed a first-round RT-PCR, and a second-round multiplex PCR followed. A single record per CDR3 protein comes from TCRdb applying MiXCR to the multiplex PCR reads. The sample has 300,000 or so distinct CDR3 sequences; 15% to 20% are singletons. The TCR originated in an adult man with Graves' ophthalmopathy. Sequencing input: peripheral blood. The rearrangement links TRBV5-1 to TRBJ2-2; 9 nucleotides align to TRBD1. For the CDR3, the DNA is TGCGCCAGCAGTCGACAGGGGGCGAACACCGGGGAGCTGTTTTTT. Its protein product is CASSRQGANTGELFF.